A single sample is the source of the 5 T cell receptor beta chains below, sequenced in a study of blood T cell repertoires in COVID-19. TCRdb's table, derived via immunoSEQ multiplex PCR, lists solely in-frame clones and lacks some. The table shows roughly 450,000 clones, with 90% occurring only once. The sequencing sample was made of PBMCs or T cells enriched from blood (not recorded which). These receptors all stem from a young man who had recovered from COVID-19.

This clone was found once. The V gene is TRBV5-1, the J gene TRBJ2-3, with 9 nucleotides matching TRBD2. CDR1 is SGHRS, CDR2 YFSETQ, per germline. V dropped 6 bases and J dropped 2; count of bases not matched to a gene: 4. The CDR3 spans 14 residues. The CDR3 here is CASTTSGHTDTQYF. The CDR3 DNA reads TGCGCCAGCACAACTAGCGGGCACACAGATACGCAGTATTTT.

The chain combines TRBV29-1 with TRBJ1-1; D remains unclear. Trimming took off 2 bases at V and 3 bases at J, with 16 bases between the two ends. CDR3 length: 15 amino acids. Germline values: CDR1 SQVTM, CDR2 ANQGSEA. Here the CDR3 DNA reads TGCAGCGTTGAACCCATTGGAACAGAGTACACTGAAGCTTTCTTT. Translating gives CSVEPIGTEYTEAFF.

V gene TRBV27 combines with J gene TRBJ1-1; D is ambiguous. The CDR3 runs 13 residues. The germline V gene encodes CDR1 MNHEY and CDR2 SMNVEV (reference sequence). V lost 0 bases and J 7 bases, leaving 9 bases between the germline ends. Here the CDR3 DNA reads TGTGCCAGCAGTTTATCCTTAACGCGTGAAGCTTTCTTT. Amino acid sequence: CASSLSLTREAFF.

This chain joins TRBV3-1 (or the pseudogene TRBV3-2) and TRBJ1-2, with 8 bases lining up with TRBD1. Trimming at V came to 0 bases and at J to 4 bases, leaving 4 bases not matched to a gene. In germline, CDR1 is LGHDT, CDR2 YNNKEL (reference sequence). The CDR3 consists of 15 residues. CDR3 coding DNA: TGTGCCAGCAGCCAAGACTTGGGACAGGTCTATGGCTACACCTTC. Translation gives CASSQDLGQVYGYTF.

The chain carries TRBV7-2 and TRBJ1-1, with unresolved D. The germline gives CDR1 SGHTA, CDR2 FQGNSA. V shed 1 base and J shed 7 bases, with 10 bases lying between them. This CDR3 comprises 13 residues. CDR3 region: CASSLGGQIEAFF. CDR3 in DNA: TGTGCCAGCAGCTTAGGAGGCCAGATTGAAGCTTTCTTT. Full variable domain (remainder filled in from reference TRBV7-2 and TRBJ1-1): GAGVSQSPSNKVTEKGKDVELRCDPISGHTALYWYRQSLGQGLEFLIYFQGNSAPDKSGLPSDRFSAERTGGSVSTLTIQRTQQEDSAVYLCASSLGGQIEAFFGQGTRLTVV.